This T cell receptor (beta chain) was retrieved from a study of blood T cell repertoires in COVID-19. On the study more broadly: The samples span acute and convalescent COVID-19 from the United States, Italy and Spain.

The Seattle patients joined while their infection was active and were tracked longitudinally afterward. Germline V gene sequence: CDR1 MGHDK, CDR2 SYGVNS. With 0 bases removed from V and 4 bases from J, the gap between germline ends came to 7 bases. This CDR3 has 14 amino acids. In the study's own analysis: By means of reference gene primer amplification, nucleated cell counts were estimated. Sequencing used immunoSEQ multiplex PCR; TCRdb keeps in-frame clones, though not all of them. The V and J calls and the clone size are those of that table, but D and trimming were determined from the DNA. The data contain 200,000 or so clones, 81% of them singletons.

The sample comprised peripheral blood. The receptor comes from a woman aged 80 or older with COVID-19, enrolled during active disease. The chain employs TRBV25-1 and TRBJ1-3; no reliable D call. In nucleotides, the CDR3 is TGTGCCAGCAGTGAATATGGGCAAGGAAACACCATATATTTT. This translates into CASSEYGQGNTIYF.